This TCR beta chain was sequenced during a study of CD8 T cells in Susac syndrome. Between the trimmed V and J ends, which lost 2 bases and 5 bases, there was a span of 12 bases. Germline V CDR1 and CDR2: MGHRA, YSYEKL. The CDR3 length is 14 residues. It was treatment-naive patients with stable or active relapsing-remitting disease who made up the multiple sclerosis controls. TEMRA cells were enriched by FACS, while CD8+ and CD4+ T cells were obtained through a negative isolation that was performed magnetically. RNA, at roughly 0.5 to 1 ug, was reverse transcribed with random hexamers. Using its own MiXCR run on the immunoSEQ multiplex PCR reads, TCRdb lists one record per CDR3 protein. The profile shows 95,000 to 150,000 distinct CDR3 sequences, over 85% of them singletons.

The material sequenced was CD8+ T cells from PBMCs. The clonotype originates from a human donor with multiple sclerosis. This chain links TRBV4-1 with TRBJ1-1, with D possibly matching TRBD1 (6 bases). In nucleotides, the CDR3 is TGCGCCAGCAGCCAAAAGGTAGACAGGACTGAAGCTTTCTTT. This encodes CASSQKVDRTEAFF.